Listed below are T cell receptor beta chains from one sample, sequenced in a study of T cell responses to AZD1222 COVID-19 vaccine. Only in-frame clones appear in the TCRdb table, and some are missing; sequencing was by immunoSEQ multiplex PCR. The sample shows about 150,000 clones, roughly 90% of them seen only once. Specimen: peripheral blood, collected on day 0 of AZD1222 vaccination. These receptors were taken from an adult in good health. Both conserved end residues are part of each CDR3. The D gene is left open where the match is weak. Expanded clones are given a class, and other clones once, few, many or no size at all.

>TRBD2|TRBJ2-3|TRBV6-2/TRBV6-3|-
CASSYEGGGLRTDTQYF
TGTGCCAGCAGTTACGAAGGCGGGGGGCTTCGCACAGATACGCAGTATTTT
>TRBD2|TRBJ2-3|TRBV9|-
CASRGNGLAGGTDTQYF
TGTGCCAGCAGAGGAAACGGACTAGCGGGGGGCACAGATACGCAGTATTTT
>-|TRBJ1-6|TRBV3-1/TRBV3-2|-
CASKDSYNSPLHF
TGTGCCAGCAAAGACAGCTATAATTCACCCCTCCACTTT
>-|TRBJ1-1|TRBV28|-
CASTRLGRDTEAFF
TGTGCCAGCACCCGACTGGGACGGGACACTGAAGCTTTCTTT
>TRBD1|TRBJ1-4|TRBV28|-
CASSLDQGVEKLFF
TGTGCCAGCAGTTTAGACCAGGGGGTTGAAAAACTGTTTTTT
>-|TRBJ1-2|TRBV11-3|-
CASSSLQGGYTF
TGTGCCAGCAGCTCCTTACAGGGAGGCTACACCTTC
>TRBD1|TRBJ1-1|TRBV5-1|once
CASSPQGAGVNTEAFF
TGCGCCAGCAGCCCACAGGGGGCCGGGGTGAACACTGAAGCTTTCTTT
>-|TRBJ2-2|TRBV5-1|-
CASSSVAGELFF
TGCGCCAGCAGCTCGGTTGCCGGGGAGCTGTTTTTT
>-|TRBJ1-2|TRBV20-1|-
CSANQGGGYTF
TGCAGTGCTAACCAGGGTGGCGGCTACACCTTC
>-|TRBJ1-1|TRBV2|-
CASKEAVGTEAFF
TGTGCCAGCAAGGAGGCTGTGGGCACTGAAGCTTTCTTT
>TRBD1|TRBJ1-1|TRBV11-3|-
CASSLARQGLGTEAFF
TGTGCCAGCAGCTTAGCCAGACAGGGCTTGGGCACTGAAGCTTTCTTT
>TRBD1|TRBJ1-5|TRBV5-1|-
CASSGPPRDRGPQHQPQHF
TGCGCCAGCAGTGGCCCCCCCCGGGACAGGGGGCCGCAACATCAGCCCCAGCATTTT
>-|TRBJ1-4|TRBV27|-
CASAYTSWGEKLFF
TGTGCTTCAGCTTATACGTCGTGGGGTGAAAAACTGTTTTTT
>-|TRBJ2-3|TRBV29-1|-
CSVPSEQGWGTDTQYF
TGCAGCGTGCCCAGCGAGCAGGGCTGGGGCACAGATACGCAGTATTTT
>-|TRBJ1-6|TRBV29-1|-
CSVLDGGSGSPLHF
TGCAGCGTCCTGGATGGGGGTTCAGGTTCACCCCTCCACTTT
>-|TRBJ1-1|TRBV30|-
CAWSVVGVEAFF
TGTGCCTGGAGTGTCGTCGGGGTCGAAGCTTTCTTT
>TRBD1|TRBJ1-6|TRBV3-1/TRBV3-2|once
CASKFGQGGSPLHF
TGTGCCAGCAAATTTGGACAGGGCGGTTCACCCCTCCACTTT
>TRBD1|TRBJ2-7|TRBV27|-
CASSTRDRGDEQYF
TGTGCCAGCAGTACCCGAGACAGGGGGGACGAGCAGTACTTC
>-|TRBJ1-1|TRBV6-5|-
CASSYLRQDPTEAFF
TGTGCCAGCAGTTATCTCAGACAGGACCCTACTGAAGCTTTCTTT
>TRBD2|TRBJ2-3|TRBV9|-
CASSVSGGDLSTDTQYF
TGTGCCAGCAGCGTATCGGGAGGGGACCTGTCCACAGATACGCAGTATTTT
>-|TRBJ2-4|TRBV7-8|-
CASSLEGGGGFLGPPKNIQYF
TGTGCCAGCAGCTTAGAAGGGGGTGGGGGATTCCTCGGGCCCCCCAAAAACATTCAGTACTTC
>-|TRBJ1-5|TRBV7-2|-
CASSLGGLYRGNQPQHF
TGTGCCAGCAGCTTAGGAGGGCTGTATAGAGGCAATCAGCCCCAGCATTTT
>-|TRBJ1-1|TRBV12-3/TRBV12-4|-
CASSWTDGEAFF
TGTGCCAGCAGTTGGACGGACGGTGAAGCTTTCTTT
>TRBD1|TRBJ2-1|TRBV7-9|-
CASSPKGAQGYNEQFF
TGTGCCAGCAGCCCGAAGGGGGCCCAAGGGTACAATGAGCAGTTCTTC
>TRBD2|TRBJ2-1|TRBV6-2/TRBV6-3|-
CASSITSGRVRLREQFF
TGTGCCAGCAGTATCACTAGCGGGAGGGTTAGGTTACGGGAGCAGTTCTTC
>-|TRBJ2-7|TRBV6-5|-
CASSPPSGRLVEQYF
TGTGCCAGCAGCCCACCCTCCGGCAGGTTGGTCGAGCAGTACTTC
>-|TRBJ2-5|TRBV19|-
CASSHGPHWRETQYF
TGTGCCAGTAGTCATGGTCCCCATTGGCGAGAGACCCAGTACTTC
>TRBD2|TRBJ2-7|TRBV19|-
CASSFSGESSYEQYF
TGTGCCAGTAGTTTTAGCGGGGAGAGCTCCTACGAGCAGTACTTC
>TRBD1|TRBJ1-3|TRBV19|-
CASSKDRLGNTIYF
TGTGCCAGTAGTAAGGACAGGCTCGGAAACACCATATATTTT
>-|TRBJ2-7|TRBV6-5|-
CASGVNRVSYEQYF
TGTGCCAGTGGGGTCAACAGGGTCTCCTACGAGCAGTACTTC
>-|TRBJ2-7|TRBV5-1|-
CASSLVLSAGTYEQYF
TGCGCCAGCAGCTTGGTGTTGTCGGCCGGTACCTACGAGCAGTACTTC
>-|TRBJ2-1|TRBV5-1|-
CASSVGVDNEQFF
TGCGCCAGCAGCGTCGGGGTCGACAATGAGCAGTTCTTC
>-|TRBJ1-1|TRBV7-9|-
CASSFDTEAFF
TGTGCCAGCAGCTTTGACACTGAAGCTTTCTTT
>-|TRBJ1-4|TRBV11-3|-
CASSGYPEGANEKLFF
TGTGCCAGCAGCGGATATCCCGAAGGGGCTAATGAAAAACTGTTTTTT
>-|TRBJ1-2|TRBV5-4|-
CASSLPSRGGIYGYTF
TGTGCCAGCAGCCTTCCCTCTCGGGGAGGGATCTATGGCTACACCTTC
>TRBD1|TRBJ2-7|TRBV27|few
CASRRGWTGSYEQYF
TGTGCCAGCAGGAGGGGGTGGACAGGGTCCTACGAGCAGTACTTC
>-|TRBJ1-1|TRBV30|-
CAWSPVNTEAFF
TGTGCCTGGAGTCCGGTGAACACTGAAGCTTTCTTT
>-|TRBJ1-1|TRBV7-3|-
CASSLNGGPVSTEAFF
TGTGCCAGCAGCTTAAACGGGGGGCCCGTCTCCACTGAAGCTTTCTTT
>TRBD1|TRBJ1-2|TRBV11-2|-
CASSSRSGGGVYGYTF
TGTGCCAGCAGCTCCAGATCAGGGGGCGGTGTCTATGGCTACACCTTC
>-|TRBJ2-3|TRBV7-3|-
CASSPRGGGGTDTQYF
TGTGCCAGCAGCCCCCGCGGGGGAGGGGGAACAGATACGCAGTATTTT
>-|TRBJ1-5|TRBV5-1|-
CASSLAEGLNLPLNQPQHF
TGCGCCAGCAGCTTGGCCGAAGGACTAAACCTCCCCCTCAATCAGCCCCAGCATTTT
>TRBD1|TRBJ1-5|TRBV10-3|once
CAISEPTGGGQPQHF
TGTGCCATCAGTGAGCCTACAGGGGGAGGTCAGCCCCAGCATTTT
>-|TRBJ2-3|TRBV12-3/TRBV12-4|once
CASSFTTDTQYF
TGTGCCAGCAGTTTCACCACAGATACGCAGTATTTT
>TRBD1|TRBJ2-7|TRBV28|-
CASRPGQGYEQYF
TGTGCCAGCAGACCCGGACAGGGCTACGAGCAGTACTTC
>-|TRBJ1-2|TRBV18|-
CASSPPLGRATYGYTF
TGTGCCAGCTCACCACCACTTGGCAGGGCGACCTATGGCTACACCTTC
>-|TRBJ1-1|TRBV28|once
CASRGDQGWATEAFF
TGTGCCAGCAGGGGGGATCAGGGATGGGCGACTGAAGCTTTCTTT
>-|TRBJ1-1|TRBV28|-
CASKRDTEAFF
TGTGCCAGCAAGAGGGACACTGAAGCTTTCTTT
>-|TRBJ1-5|TRBV5-1|-
CASSWDSNQPQHF
TGCGCCAGCAGCTGGGACAGCAATCAGCCCCAGCATTTT
>-|TRBJ2-3|TRBV19|-
CASSRAGTQYF
TGTGCCAGTAGTCGAGCAGGTACGCAGTATTTT
>-|TRBJ1-2|TRBV12-3/TRBV12-4|-
CASRPQGEGYTF
TGTGCCAGCAGGCCTCAGGGAGAGGGCTACACCTTC
>-|TRBJ2-3|TRBV7-2|-
CASSSRWGISTDTQYF
TGTGCCAGCAGCTCTCGGTGGGGTATCAGCACAGATACGCAGTATTTT
>-|TRBJ2-7|TRBV5-6|-
CASSFSGEDYEQYF
TGTGCCAGCAGCTTTTCGGGAGAGGACTACGAGCAGTACTTC
>TRBD2|TRBJ2-7|TRBV2|-
CASSPRMAGGGDSEQYF
TGTGCCAGCAGTCCCCGCATGGCGGGGGGGGGAGACTCCGAGCAGTACTTC
>-|TRBJ2-5|TRBV10-3|-
CAITSGGRGETQYF
TGTGCCATCACCTCGGGCGGTCGGGGAGAGACCCAGTACTTC
>-|TRBJ1-1|TRBV6-5|once
CASKRTEMGNTEAFF
TGTGCCAGCAAGAGGACGGAGATGGGGAACACTGAAGCTTTCTTT